This TCR beta chain was identified in a study of OX40 agonist ivuxolimab in advanced cancers. Turning to the study itself: Patients got intravenous ivuxolimab at 0.01 to 10 mg/kg every 2 weeks. Cohort: 80% to 85% men, mean age about 60, aged about 20 to 85.

TCRdb keeps only in-frame clones here, not all; method: immunoSEQ multiplex PCR. The sample lists around 25,000 clones, around 84% seen once, with around 15% in the top ten. Exclusion applied to patients with autoimmune disease history or systemic immunosuppression. This clonotype originated in an adult with an advanced solid tumor such as melanoma, head and neck, liver or kidney cancer. The starting material was CD4+ or CD8+ T cells sorted from blood, obtained in a trial of the OX40 agonist ivuxolimab.

CDR3 protein: CASSSGLQRSTDTQYF. CDR3 coding DNA: TGCGCCAGCAGTTCAGGGCTTCAAAGGAGCACAGATACGCAGTATTTT. The chain employs TRBV5-1 and TRBJ2-3; possibly TRBD1 for D (5 bases). CDR3 length: 16 amino acids. CDR1 SGHRS and CDR2 YFSETQ come from the germline V gene. The V and J ends lost 5 bases and 0 bases respectively, with 16 bases between them. The variable domain in full, with the rest retrieved from reference TRBV5-1 and TRBJ2-3, is KAGVTQTPRYLIKTRGQQVTLSCSPISGHRSVSWYQQTPGQGLQFLFEYFSETQRNKGNFPGRFSGRQFSNSRSEMNVSTLELGDSALYLCASSSGLQRSTDTQYFGPGTRLTVL.